Following are 27 T cell receptor beta chains from one sample sequenced in a study of metastatic and nonmetastatic thyroid tumors. TCRdb ran MiXCR on the PCR reads. Of tens of thousands of clones listed, under 25% were seen once; the top ten hold roughly 3%. Prior to thyroid surgery, none of the patients had received any treatment. Material: blood. The receptor source for this set is a male donor with papillary thyroid cancer or a benign thyroid nodule (not recorded which). Some clones in this sample may be carry-over from other donors' samples.

This clone was seen a few times. The rearrangement joins TRBV11-2 to TRBJ2-7; 11 nucleotides align to TRBD2. Germline V lookup: CDR1 SGHAT, CDR2 FQNNGV. CDR3 length: 14 residues. Trimming removed 5 bases from V and 6 bases from J; junction bases left unmatched: 6. CDR3 in DNA: TGTGCCAGCAGCCCGATAGCGGGAGGGGGCGAGCAGTACTTC. Amino acid sequence: CASSPIAGGGEQYF.

For this clone: A read error may produce the germline difference seen at one junction end. The V gene is TRBV6-9, the J gene TRBJ2-7; D is uncertain. CDR1 and CDR2 (germline): MNHGY, SVAAGI. This CDR3 has 13 amino acids. The CDR3 reads CASTSAPVYEQYF. The CDR3 DNA reads as TGCGCCAGTACTTCAGCGCCAGTCTACGAGCAGTACTTC.

V gene TRBV7-8 combines with J gene TRBJ2-7; D unresolved. Germline CDR1 SGHVS, CDR2 FQNEAQ. The CDR3 spans 13 residues. V gave up 7 bases and J gave up 0 bases, with 10 bases separating them. CDR3 nucleotides: TGTGCCAGCACCTATGGGATCTCCTACGAGCAGTACTTC. It is translated as CASTYGISYEQYF.

Only a few counts were recorded for this clone. This rearrangement joins TRBV6-2 or TRBV6-3 to TRBJ2-7, with D possibly TRBD2 on 6 matching bases. The germline V gene encodes CDR1 MNHEY and CDR2 SVGEGT. V was clipped by 5 bases and J by 1 base, with 12 bases between them. The CDR3 covers 14 residues. The CDR3 DNA follows: TGTGCCAGCAGTCTAGGGACTTCTTCCTACGAGCAGTACTTC. As protein: CASSLGTSSYEQYF.

The rearrangement joins TRBV28 to TRBJ2-5; 7 bases map to TRBD1. This CDR3 is built from 11 residues. Trimming took 5 bases from V and 10 from J; bases not matched to a gene: 4. Germline V lookup: CDR1 MDHEN, CDR2 SYDVKM. The CDR3 loop is CASSTGQVQYF. The CDR3 nucleotides read TGTGCCAGCAGTACTGGACAGGTCCAGTACTTC.

This clone came up many times. The chain combines TRBV19 with TRBJ1-5, with 7 bases fitting TRBD1. The CDR3 runs to 13 residues. Trimming removed 6 bases from V and 4 bases from J; junction bases left unmatched: 3. Germline assignment: CDR1 LNHDA and CDR2 SQIVND (reference sequence). The CDR3 region is CASRTGINQPQHF. The DNA of the CDR3 is TGTGCCAGTAGGACAGGGATAAATCAGCCCCAGCATTTT. The full variable domain, rest sourced from reference TRBV19 and TRBJ1-5, is DGGITQSPKYLFRKEGQNVTLSCEQNLNHDAMYWYRQDPGQGLRLIYYSQIVNDFQKGDIAEGYSVSREKKESFPLTVTSAQKNPTAFYLCASRTGINQPQHFGDGTRLSIL.

This clone is medium-sized (0.01 to 0.1%) within its sample. This sequence joins TRBV30 and TRBJ1-4; possible D gene TRBD1, 5 bases. Trimming removed 5 bases at V and 4 bases at J, with 14 bases between. The germline gives CDR1 GTSNPN, CDR2 SVGIG (reference sequence). The CDR3 spans 14 residues. CDR3 bases: TGTGCCTGGGCCCCGGGGGGGGTTAATGAAAAACTGTTTTTT. Translation: CAWAPGGVNEKLFF.

There are a few counts of this clone. V is TRBV28 and J is TRBJ2-7; TRBD1 might be the D (5 bases). Trimming removed 7 bases from V and 1 base from J, with 8 bases in between. The CDR3 runs 12 residues. Germline V lookup: CDR1 MDHEN, CDR2 SYDVKM. The CDR3 bases are TGTGCCAGCAAAAAGGGGTCCTACGAGCAGTACTTC. Amino acid sequence: CASKKGSYEQYF.

This chain joins TRBV11-2 and TRBJ2-5; perhaps TRBD1 as D (5 bases). CDR1 is SGHAT and CDR2 is FQNNGV in the germline V gene. V lost 5 bases and J lost 3, with 13 bases in between. CDR3 size: 14 residues. The CDR3 loop is CASSPLGQEETQYF. CDR3 coding DNA: TGTGCCAGCAGCCCTCTGGGGCAGGAAGAGACCCAGTACTTC.

The sample holds a few counts of this clone. This chain joins TRBV19 and TRBJ1-5, with 11 bases fitting TRBD1. Looked up from germline, CDR1 is LNHDA and CDR2 is SQIVND (reference sequence). This CDR3 has 14 amino acids. V gave up 6 bases and J gave up 7 bases; unmatched junction bases: 5. CDR3 coding DNA: TGTGCCAGTAGGGGACAGGGGGATCGACAGCCCCAGCATTTT. This translates into CASRGQGDRQPQHF.

The chain joins TRBV12-3 or TRBV12-4 to TRBJ2-7, with D possibly TRBD2 on 5 matching bases. Trimming shortened V by 6 bases and J by 3 bases, and 12 bases separated the two germline ends. This CDR3 is 13 amino acids long. The CDR3 here is CASSPSGIYEQYF. CDR3 nucleotide sequence: TGTGCCAGCAGCCCTTCGGGGATCTACGAGCAGTACTTC.

This clone was seen only a few times. The chain employs TRBV6-2 or TRBV6-3 and TRBJ2-3; 8 bases are a match to TRBD2. Germline-derived CDR1 and CDR2 are MNHEY and SVGEGT. This CDR3 is built from 15 residues. V shed 5 bases and J 1 base; nucleotides not matched to a gene: 5. The CDR3 reads CASSLTSARTDTQYF. CDR3 nucleotide sequence: TGTGCCAGCAGTCTGACTAGCGCACGCACAGATACGCAGTATTTT.

This clone was recorded many times. V usage is TRBV9 and J usage is TRBJ2-2; 7 bases map to TRBD2. The CDR3 spans 15 residues. J gave up 1 base and V 2 bases, and 2 bases lay outside the gene matches. Germline V lookup: CDR1 SGDLS, CDR2 YYNGEE. CDR3 bases: TGTGCCAGCAGCGTCGGCGGGGGGAACACCGGGGAGCTGTTTTTT. Protein product: CASSVGGGNTGELFF.

This clone was observed at least ten times. The V call is TRBV5-4, the J call TRBJ1-3, with TRBD1 matching over 9 bases. The CDR3 spans 16 residues. Germline CDR1 and CDR2: SGHNT and YYREEE (reference sequence). V lost 2 bases, J lost 7 bases, and 10 bases stayed unmatched. The CDR3 DNA reads as TGTGCCAGCAGCTTCCCCAGGACAGGGGTCTTGAACACCATATATTTT. Translation: CASSFPRTGVLNTIYF.

The chain joins TRBV5-1 to TRBJ2-3; D is possibly TRBD1 or TRBD2 (6 bases each). CDR1 SGHRS and CDR2 YFSETQ come from the germline V gene. The V and J ends lost 5 bases and 8 bases respectively, with 15 bases between them. CDR3 length: 13 amino acids. This CDR3 is CASRLRGDSTQYF. The DNA of the CDR3 is TGCGCCAGCAGACTAAGGGGGGACTCTACGCAGTATTTT.

This clone is classed as medium-sized. This sequence joins TRBV6-1 and TRBJ2-7, with D unresolved. Germline assignment: CDR1 MNHNS and CDR2 SASEGT. The CDR3 extends over 12 amino acids. Trimming cost V 6 bases and J 3 bases, with 9 bases left between them. The CDR3 DNA reads TGTGCCAGCAGGCCTTTCCTCTACGAGCAGTACTTC. Its translation: CASRPFLYEQYF.

The CDR3 spells CASSLEQGIYGYTF. The DNA for the CDR3 is TGTGCCAGCAGCTTGGAGCAGGGGATCTATGGCTACACCTTC. The chain is built from TRBV5-6 and TRBJ1-2; tentative D call: TRBD1 (6 bases). Per the germline V gene, CDR1 is SGHDT and CDR2 is YYEEEE. This CDR3 region has 14 residues. The ends were cut back, 0 bases at V and 4 bases at J, with 10 bases in the middle.

This clone occurred many times. The V gene is TRBV20-1, the J gene TRBJ2-7; TRBD1 aligns across 7 bases. The CDR3 has 14 amino acids. Per the germline V gene, CDR1 is DFQATT and CDR2 is SNEGSKA (reference sequence). J was trimmed by 0 bases and V by 5 bases; bases with no gene match: 7. The CDR3 DNA reads TGCAGTGCTCGCCACGGGACAGCCTCCTACGAGCAGTACTTC. It specifies CSARHGTASYEQYF.

This clone was seen a few times. At one end the junction does not follow the germline gene, possibly because of a read error. The chain links TRBV6-1 to TRBJ2-7, with 11 bases matching TRBD1. The CDR3 is made up of 15 amino acids. The V gene's germline CDR1 is MNHNS and CDR2 SASEGT. The CDR3 loop is CVSALSGTGGYDQYF. The CDR3 DNA reads as TGTGTCAGCGCACTCTCCGGGACAGGGGGTTACGATCAGTACTTC.

This clone came up a few times. This sequence joins TRBV28 and TRBJ2-7, with D hard to call. The V gene's germline CDR1 is MDHEN and CDR2 SYDVKM. Trimming took 1 base from V and 3 from J, leaving 13 bases between them. CDR3 length: 15 amino acids. CDR3 DNA sequence: TGTGCCAGCAGTTTATTCGGGCGGCCGAACTACGAGCAGTACTTC. Translation: CASSLFGRPNYEQYF.

This clone was seen many times. The chain uses TRBV10-3 and TRBJ1-2; D not certain. Trimming shortened V by 5 bases and J by 0 bases, and 7 bases separated the two germline ends. The CDR3 length is 13 residues. CDR1 is ENHRY and CDR2 is SYGVKD in the germline V gene. CDR3: CAISSTANYGYTF. CDR3 bases: TGTGCCATCAGTAGTACAGCTAACTATGGCTACACCTTC.

This clone was counted many times. The rearrangement uses TRBV5-1 and TRBJ1-4, with D perhaps matching TRBD1 (5 bases). The CDR3 extends over 13 amino acids. The V gene lost 8 bases and the J gene lost 8 bases, with 16 bases spanning the gap. From germline, CDR1 is SGHRS and CDR2 YFSETQ. CDR3: CASYPGTGEKLFF. The CDR3 DNA follows: TGCGCCAGTTATCCCGGGACCGGCGAAAAACTGTTTTTT.

The chain carries TRBV30 and TRBJ2-3; TRBD2 agrees at 8 bases. Germline V lookup: CDR1 GTSNPN, CDR2 SVGIG (reference sequence). V shed 0 bases and J 2 bases; nucleotides not matched to a gene: 4. CDR3 length equals 15 residues. CDR3 sequence (DNA): TGTGCCTGGAGTGTCGGAGCGGGGGTCACAGATACGCAGTATTTT. Translated, it gives CAWSVGAGVTDTQYF.

This clone was seen ten or more times. The chain couples TRBV20-1 to TRBJ1-1; TRBD1 agrees at 7 bases. Germline lookup yields CDR1 DFQATT and CDR2 SNEGSKA (reference sequence). The CDR3 is 16 amino acids. The J segment lost 1 base and the V segment lost 3 bases, leaving 11 bases of the junction unmatched. The chain's CDR3 is CSARGSDREWNTEAFF. The DNA for the CDR3 is TGCAGTGCTAGGGGCTCTGACAGGGAATGGAACACTGAAGCTTTCTTT.

This sequence joins TRBV11-3 and TRBJ1-1; TRBD1 matches at 7 bases. The CDR3 has 14 amino acids. J lost 4 bases, V lost 5 bases, and 7 bases had no gene match. In germline, CDR1 is SGHNT, CDR2 YENEEA. Written as DNA, the CDR3 is TGTGCCAGCAGCGGAGGGGGCCGTGGCACTGAAGCTTTCTTT. It yields the protein CASSGGGRGTEAFF.

This clone was seen once. The V and J genes are TRBV4-2 and TRBJ2-7, with TRBD1 as a possible D gene (6 bases). Trimming removed 5 bases at V and 2 bases at J, with 16 bases between. This CDR3 has 15 residues. The germline gives CDR1 LGHNA, CDR2 YNFKEQ. This CDR3 is CASSNRQVFPYEQYF. The CDR3, as DNA: TGTGCCAGCAGCAACAGACAGGTTTTTCCCTACGAGCAGTACTTC.

V is TRBV15 and J is TRBJ2-1; D call uncertain. Trimming left V 3 bases short and J 6 bases short, with 15 bases between. Germline CDR1 LNHNV, CDR2 YYDKDF (reference sequence). This CDR3 region has 15 residues. CDR3 region: CATSRTDLGRNEQFF. The CDR3, as DNA: TGTGCCACCAGCAGGACCGATTTAGGGCGCAATGAGCAGTTCTTC.